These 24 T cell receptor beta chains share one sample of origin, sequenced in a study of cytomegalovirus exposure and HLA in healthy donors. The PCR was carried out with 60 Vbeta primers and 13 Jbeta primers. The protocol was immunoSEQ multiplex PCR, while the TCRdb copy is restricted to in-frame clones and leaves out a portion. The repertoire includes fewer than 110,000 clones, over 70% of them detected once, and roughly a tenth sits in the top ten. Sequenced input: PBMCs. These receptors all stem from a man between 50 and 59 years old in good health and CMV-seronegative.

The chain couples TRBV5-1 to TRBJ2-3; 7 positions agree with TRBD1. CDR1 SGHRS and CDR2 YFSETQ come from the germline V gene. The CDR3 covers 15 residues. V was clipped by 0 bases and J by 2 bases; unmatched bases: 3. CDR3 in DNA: TGCGCCAGCAGCTTGGAGGACAGGATCACAGATACGCAGTATTTT. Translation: CASSLEDRITDTQYF.

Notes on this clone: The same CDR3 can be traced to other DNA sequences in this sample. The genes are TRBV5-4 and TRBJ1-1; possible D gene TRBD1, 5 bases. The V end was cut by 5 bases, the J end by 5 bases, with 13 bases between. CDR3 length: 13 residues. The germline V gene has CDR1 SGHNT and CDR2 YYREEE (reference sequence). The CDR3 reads CASSFGRGTEAFF. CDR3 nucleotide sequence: TGTGCCAGCAGTTTCGGTAGGGGTACTGAAGCTTTCTTT.

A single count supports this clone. Written as DNA, the CDR3 is TGTGCCAGCAGCCTTACCGGGACCCGGGAGGGCTATGGCTACACCTTC. It is translated as CASSLTGTREGYGYTF. The rearrangement uses TRBV11-2 and TRBJ1-2, with D perhaps matching TRBD1 (5 bases). This CDR3 region has 16 residues. V gave up 5 bases and J gave up 4 bases, with 20 bases separating them. Germline assignment: CDR1 SGHAT and CDR2 FQNNGV.

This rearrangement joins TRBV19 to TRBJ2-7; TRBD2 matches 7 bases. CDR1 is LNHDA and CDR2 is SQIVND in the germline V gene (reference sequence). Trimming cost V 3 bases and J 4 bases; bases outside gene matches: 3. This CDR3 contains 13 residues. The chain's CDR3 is CASSMGLYYEQYF. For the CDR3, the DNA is TGTGCCAGTAGTATGGGACTATATTACGAGCAGTACTTC.

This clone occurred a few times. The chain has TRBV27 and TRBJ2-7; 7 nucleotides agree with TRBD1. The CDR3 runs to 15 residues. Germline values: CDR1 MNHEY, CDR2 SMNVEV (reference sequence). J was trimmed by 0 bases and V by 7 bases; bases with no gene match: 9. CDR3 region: CASNKGQRSSYEQYF. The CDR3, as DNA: TGTGCCAGCAACAAGGGACAGAGGAGCTCCTACGAGCAGTACTTC.

The CDR3 sequence: CASSGGVQGHTIYF. The CDR3 nucleotides are TGTGCCAGCTCGGGTGGGGTTCAGGGCCACACCATATATTTT. The chain is built from TRBV6-5 and TRBJ1-3, with D tentatively TRBD1 (5 bases). From germline, CDR1 is MNHEY and CDR2 SVGAGI. V shed 8 bases and J shed 8 bases, with 19 bases lying between them. This CDR3 comprises 14 residues.

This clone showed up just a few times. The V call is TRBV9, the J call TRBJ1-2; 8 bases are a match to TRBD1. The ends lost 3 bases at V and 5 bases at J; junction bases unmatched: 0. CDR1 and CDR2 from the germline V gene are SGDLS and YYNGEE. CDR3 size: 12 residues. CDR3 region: CASSGTGYGYTF. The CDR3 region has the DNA TGTGCCAGCAGCGGGACAGGGTATGGCTACACCTTC.

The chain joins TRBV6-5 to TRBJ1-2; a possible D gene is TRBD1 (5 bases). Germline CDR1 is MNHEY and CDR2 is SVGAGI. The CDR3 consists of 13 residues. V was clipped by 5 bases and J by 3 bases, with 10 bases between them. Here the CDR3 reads CASSQTVYYGYTF. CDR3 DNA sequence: TGTGCCAGCAGTCAGACAGTATACTATGGCTACACCTTC.

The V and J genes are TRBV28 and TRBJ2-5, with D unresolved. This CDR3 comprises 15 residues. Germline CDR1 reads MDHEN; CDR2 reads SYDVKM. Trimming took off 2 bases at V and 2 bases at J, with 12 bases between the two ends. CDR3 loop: CASSLGATQQETQYF. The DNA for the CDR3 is TGTGCCAGCAGTTTAGGAGCGACTCAACAAGAGACCCAGTACTTC.

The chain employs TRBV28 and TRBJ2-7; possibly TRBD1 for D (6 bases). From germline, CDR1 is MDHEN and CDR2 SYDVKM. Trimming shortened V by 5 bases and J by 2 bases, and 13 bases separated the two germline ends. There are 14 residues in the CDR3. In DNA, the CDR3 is TGTGCCAGCAGTCCCGGGACAAAGCCCTACGAGCAGTACTTC. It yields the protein CASSPGTKPYEQYF. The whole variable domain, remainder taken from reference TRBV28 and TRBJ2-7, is DVKVTQSSRYLVKRTGEKVFLECVQDMDHENMFWYRQDPGLGLRLIYFSYDVKMKEKGDIPEGYSVSREKKERFSLILESASTNQTSMYLCASSPGTKPYEQYFGPGTRLTVT.

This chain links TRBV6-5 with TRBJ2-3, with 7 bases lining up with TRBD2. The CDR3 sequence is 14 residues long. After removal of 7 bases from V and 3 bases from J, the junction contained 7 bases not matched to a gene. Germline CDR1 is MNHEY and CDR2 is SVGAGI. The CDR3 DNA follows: TGTGCCAGCACTCGAGGGAGGGAGACAGATACGCAGTATTTT. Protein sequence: CASTRGRETDTQYF.

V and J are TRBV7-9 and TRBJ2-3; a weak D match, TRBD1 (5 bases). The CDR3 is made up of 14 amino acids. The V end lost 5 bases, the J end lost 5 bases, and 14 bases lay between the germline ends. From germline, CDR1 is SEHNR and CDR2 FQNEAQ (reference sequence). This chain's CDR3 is CASSPRNQGDTQYF. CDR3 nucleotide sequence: TGTGCCAGCAGCCCCCGAAATCAGGGAGATACGCAGTATTTT.

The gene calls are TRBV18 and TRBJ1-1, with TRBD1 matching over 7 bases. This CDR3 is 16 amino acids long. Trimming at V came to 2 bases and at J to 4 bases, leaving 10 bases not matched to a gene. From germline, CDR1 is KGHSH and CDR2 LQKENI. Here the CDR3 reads CASSPGGGGIGTEAFF. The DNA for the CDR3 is TGTGCCAGCTCACCAGGAGGAGGGGGCATAGGCACTGAAGCTTTCTTT.

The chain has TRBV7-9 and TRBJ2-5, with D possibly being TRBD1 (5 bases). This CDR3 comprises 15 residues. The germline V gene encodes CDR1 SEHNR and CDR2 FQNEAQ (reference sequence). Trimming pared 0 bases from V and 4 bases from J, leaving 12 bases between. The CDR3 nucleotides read TGTGCCAGCAGCTTAGCGCTTAACCAGGGAGAGACCCAGTACTTC. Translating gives CASSLALNQGETQYF.

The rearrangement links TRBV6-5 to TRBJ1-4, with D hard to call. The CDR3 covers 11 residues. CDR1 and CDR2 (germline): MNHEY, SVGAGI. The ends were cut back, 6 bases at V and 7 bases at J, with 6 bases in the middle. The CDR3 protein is CASRLGEKLFF. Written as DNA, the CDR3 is TGTGCCAGCAGACTAGGTGAAAAACTGTTTTTT.

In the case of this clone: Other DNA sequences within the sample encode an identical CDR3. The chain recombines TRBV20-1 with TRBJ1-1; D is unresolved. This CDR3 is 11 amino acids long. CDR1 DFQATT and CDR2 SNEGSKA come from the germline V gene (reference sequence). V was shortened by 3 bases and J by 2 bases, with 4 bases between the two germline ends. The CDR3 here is CSASRNTEAFF. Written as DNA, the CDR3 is TGCAGTGCTAGTAGAAACACTGAAGCTTTCTTT.

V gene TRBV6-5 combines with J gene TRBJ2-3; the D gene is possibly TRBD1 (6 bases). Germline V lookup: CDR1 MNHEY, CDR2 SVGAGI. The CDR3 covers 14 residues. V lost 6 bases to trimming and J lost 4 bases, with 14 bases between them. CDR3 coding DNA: TGTGCCAGCAGCGTCCCAGGGGTCTCAGATACGCAGTATTTT. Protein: CASSVPGVSDTQYF.

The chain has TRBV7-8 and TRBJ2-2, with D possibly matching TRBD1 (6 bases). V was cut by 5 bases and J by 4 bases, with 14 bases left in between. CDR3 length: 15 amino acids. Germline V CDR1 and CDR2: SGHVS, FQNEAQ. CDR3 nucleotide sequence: TGTGCCAGCAGCCCAACACAGGGTGTCACCGGGGAGCTGTTTTTT. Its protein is CASSPTQGVTGELFF.

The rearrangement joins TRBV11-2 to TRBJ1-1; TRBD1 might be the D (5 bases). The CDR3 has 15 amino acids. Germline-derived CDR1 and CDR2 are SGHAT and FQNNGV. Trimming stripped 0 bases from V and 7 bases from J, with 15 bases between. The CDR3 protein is CASSLERYQGGEAFF. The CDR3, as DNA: TGTGCCAGCAGCTTAGAGCGGTACCAGGGTGGTGAAGCTTTCTTT.

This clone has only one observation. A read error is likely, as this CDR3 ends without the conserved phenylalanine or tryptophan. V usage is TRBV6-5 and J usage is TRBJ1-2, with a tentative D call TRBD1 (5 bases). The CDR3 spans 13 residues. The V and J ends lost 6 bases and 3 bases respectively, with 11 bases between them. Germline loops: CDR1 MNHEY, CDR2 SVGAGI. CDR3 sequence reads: CASRTRDYYGYTL. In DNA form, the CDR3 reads TGTGCCAGCAGAACCAGGGACTACTATGGCTACACCCTC.

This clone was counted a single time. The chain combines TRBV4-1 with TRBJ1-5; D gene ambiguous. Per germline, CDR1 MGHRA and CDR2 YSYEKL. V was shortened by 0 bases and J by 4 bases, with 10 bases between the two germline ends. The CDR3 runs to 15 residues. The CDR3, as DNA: TGCGCCAGCAGCCAAGAGGGCCAGGTTAATCAGCCCCAGCATTTT. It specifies CASSQEGQVNQPQHF.

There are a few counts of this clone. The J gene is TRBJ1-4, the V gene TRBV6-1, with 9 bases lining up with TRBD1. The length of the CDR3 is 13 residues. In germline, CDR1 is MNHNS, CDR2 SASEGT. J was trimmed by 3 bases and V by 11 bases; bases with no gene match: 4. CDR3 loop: CAARTGANEKLFF. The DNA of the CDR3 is TGTGCCGCCCGGACAGGGGCTAATGAAAAACTGTTTTTT.

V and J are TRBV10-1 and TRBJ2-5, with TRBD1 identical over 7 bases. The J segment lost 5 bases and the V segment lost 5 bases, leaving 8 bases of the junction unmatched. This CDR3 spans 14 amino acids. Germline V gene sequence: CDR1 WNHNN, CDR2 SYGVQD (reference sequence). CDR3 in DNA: TGCGCCAGCAGTACTGACAGGGTAACGGAGACCCAGTACTTC. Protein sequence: CASSTDRVTETQYF.

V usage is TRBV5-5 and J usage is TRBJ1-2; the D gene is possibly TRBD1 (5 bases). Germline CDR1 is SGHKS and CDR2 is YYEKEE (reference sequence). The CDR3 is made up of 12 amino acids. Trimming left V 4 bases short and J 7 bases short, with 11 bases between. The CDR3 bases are TGTGCCAGCAGCCTCTGGGGCTCTGGCTACACCTTC. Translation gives CASSLWGSGYTF.